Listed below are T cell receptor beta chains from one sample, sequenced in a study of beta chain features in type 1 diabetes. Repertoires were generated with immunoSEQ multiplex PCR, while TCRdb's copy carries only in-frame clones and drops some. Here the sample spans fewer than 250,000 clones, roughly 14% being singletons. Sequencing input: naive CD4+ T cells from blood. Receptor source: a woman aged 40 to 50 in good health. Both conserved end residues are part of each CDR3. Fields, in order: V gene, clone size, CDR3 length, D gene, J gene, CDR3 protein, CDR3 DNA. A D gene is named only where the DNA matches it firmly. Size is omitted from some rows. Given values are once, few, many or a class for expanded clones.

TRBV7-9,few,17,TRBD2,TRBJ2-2,CASSPGTSGANTGELFF,TGTGCCAGCAGCCCAGGGACTAGCGGGGCGAACACCGGGGAGCTGTTTTTT
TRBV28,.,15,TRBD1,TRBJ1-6,CASSFEGAVNSPLHF,TGTGCCAGCAGTTTTGAGGGGGCAGTAAATTCACCCCTCCACTTT
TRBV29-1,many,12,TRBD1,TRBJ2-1,CSVVDNRDRGFF,TGCAGCGTTGTGGATAACCGGGACAGGGGGTTCTTC
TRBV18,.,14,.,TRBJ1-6,CASSRASYNSPLHF,TGTGCCAGCTCAAGAGCCTCCTATAATTCACCCCTCCACTTT
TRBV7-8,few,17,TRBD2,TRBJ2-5,CASSSLVVLAGAETQYF,TGTGCCAGCAGCTCCCTCGTTGTTCTAGCGGGGGCGGAGACCCAGTACTTC
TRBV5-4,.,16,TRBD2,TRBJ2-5,CASSYRLAGGQETQYF,TGTGCCAGCAGCTACCGACTAGCGGGGGGACAAGAGACCCAGTACTTC
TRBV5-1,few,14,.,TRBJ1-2,CASSPQDGGYGYTF,TGCGCCAGCAGCCCCCAGGACGGAGGGTATGGCTACACCTTC
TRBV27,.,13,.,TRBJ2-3,CASKGWPTDTQYF,TGTGCCAGCAAGGGGTGGCCGACAGATACGCAGTATTTT
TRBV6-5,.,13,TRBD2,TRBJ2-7,CASSSNSGVEQYF,TGTGCCAGCAGTTCCAATAGCGGGGTAGAGCAGTACTTC
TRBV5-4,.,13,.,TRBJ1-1,CASSGGASTEAFF,TGTGCCAGCAGCGGAGGGGCTAGCACTGAAGCTTTCTTT
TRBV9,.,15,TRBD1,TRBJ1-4,CASRYGQGANEKLFF,TGTGCCAGCAGATACGGACAGGGGGCTAATGAAAAACTGTTTTTT
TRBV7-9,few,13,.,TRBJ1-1,CASSGQPNTEAFF,TGTGCCAGCAGCGGACAGCCTAACACTGAAGCTTTCTTT
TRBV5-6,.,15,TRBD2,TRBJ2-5,CASSVSGGASGTQYF,TGTGCCAGCAGCGTGAGCGGGGGGGCCAGCGGGACCCAGTACTTC
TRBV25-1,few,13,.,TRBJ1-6,CASSEVLNSPLHF,TGTGCCAGCAGTGAAGTTTTAAATTCACCCCTCCACTTT
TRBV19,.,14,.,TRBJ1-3,CASSLRSSGNTIYF,TGTGCCAGTAGTCTGCGGTCCTCTGGAAACACCATATATTTT
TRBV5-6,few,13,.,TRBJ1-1,CASSLAGPTEAFF,TGTGCCAGCAGCTTGGCAGGGCCCACTGAAGCTTTCTTT
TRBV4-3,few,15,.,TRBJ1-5,CASSQSNSQRQPQHF,TGCGCCAGCAGCCAATCAAATTCTCAGAGGCAGCCCCAGCATTTT
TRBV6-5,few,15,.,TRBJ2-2,CASSYLDSNTGELFF,TGTGCCAGCAGTTACCTCGACTCGAACACCGGGGAGCTGTTTTTT
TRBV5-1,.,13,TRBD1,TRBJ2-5,CASSLQGEETQYF,TGCGCCAGCAGCTTGCAGGGGGAAGAGACCCAGTACTTC
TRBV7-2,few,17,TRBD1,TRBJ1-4,CASSLVGQGASNEKLFF,TGTGCCAGCAGCTTAGTGGGACAGGGGGCTTCTAATGAAAAACTGTTTTTT
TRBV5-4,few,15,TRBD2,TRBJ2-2,CASSFGGGSGGELFF,TGTGCCAGCAGCTTCGGCGGGGGGAGTGGAGGGGAGCTGTTTTTT
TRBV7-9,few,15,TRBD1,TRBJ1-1,CASSPPGTGHHEAFF,TGTGCCAGCAGCCCTCCCGGGACAGGGCATCATGAAGCTTTCTTT
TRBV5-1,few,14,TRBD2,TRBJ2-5,CASSHGLAGETQYF,TGCGCCAGCAGCCACGGACTAGCGGGGGAGACCCAGTACTTC
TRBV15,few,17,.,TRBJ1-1,CATTGGAFSVANTEAFF,TGTGCCACCACCGGGGGGGCCTTTTCAGTAGCGAACACTGAAGCTTTCTTT
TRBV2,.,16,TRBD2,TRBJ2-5,CASTWDSGGIQETQYF,TGTGCCAGCACCTGGGATAGCGGGGGCATCCAAGAGACCCAGTACTTC
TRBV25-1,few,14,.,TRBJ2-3,CASSEEAGGDTQYF,TGTGCCAGCAGTGAGGAAGCAGGGGGGGATACGCAGTATTTT
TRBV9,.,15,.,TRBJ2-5,CASSYRTVPGETQYF,TGTGCCAGCAGCTACCGGACAGTCCCTGGGGAGACCCAGTACTTC
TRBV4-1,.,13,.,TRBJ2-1,CASGGDRDNEQFF,TGCGCCAGCGGCGGGGATAGGGACAATGAGCAGTTCTTC
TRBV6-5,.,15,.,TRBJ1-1,CASSYSTGLNTEAFF,TGTGCCAGCAGTTACTCTACGGGATTGAACACTGAAGCTTTCTTT
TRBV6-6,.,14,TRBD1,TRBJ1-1,CATRDRVVNTEAFF,TGTGCCACCCGGGACAGAGTCGTGAACACTGAAGCTTTCTTT
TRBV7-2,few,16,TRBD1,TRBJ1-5,CASSLLGGQGNQPQHF,TGTGCCAGCAGCTTACTAGGGGGCCAGGGCAATCAGCCCCAGCATTTT